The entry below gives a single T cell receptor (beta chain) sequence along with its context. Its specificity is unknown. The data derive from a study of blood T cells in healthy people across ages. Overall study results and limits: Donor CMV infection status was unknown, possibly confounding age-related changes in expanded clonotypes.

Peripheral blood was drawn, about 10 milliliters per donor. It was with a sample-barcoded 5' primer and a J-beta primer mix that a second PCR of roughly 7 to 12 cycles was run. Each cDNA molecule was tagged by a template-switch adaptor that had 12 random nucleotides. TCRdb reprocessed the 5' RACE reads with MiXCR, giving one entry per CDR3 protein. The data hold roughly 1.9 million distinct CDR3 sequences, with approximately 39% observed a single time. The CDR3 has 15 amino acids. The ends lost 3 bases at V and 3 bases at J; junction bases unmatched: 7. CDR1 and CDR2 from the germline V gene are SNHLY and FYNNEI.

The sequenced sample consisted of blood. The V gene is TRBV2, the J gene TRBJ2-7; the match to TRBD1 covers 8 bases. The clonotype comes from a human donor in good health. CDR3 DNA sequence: TGTGCCAGCAGTGAGGGACAGGAGGGGATCTACGAGCAGTACTTC. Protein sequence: CASSEGQEGIYEQYF.